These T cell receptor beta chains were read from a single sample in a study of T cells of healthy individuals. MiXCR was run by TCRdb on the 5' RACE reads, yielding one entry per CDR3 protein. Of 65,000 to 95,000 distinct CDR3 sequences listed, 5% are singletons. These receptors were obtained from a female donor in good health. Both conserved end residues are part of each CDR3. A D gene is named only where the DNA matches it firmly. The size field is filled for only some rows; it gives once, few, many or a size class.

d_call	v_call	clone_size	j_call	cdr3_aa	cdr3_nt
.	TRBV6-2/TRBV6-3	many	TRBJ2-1	CASSAPLRDGGEKFSYNEQFF	TGTGCCAGCAGTGCCCCACTCAGGGACGGGGGCGAGAAATTTTCCTACAATGAGCAGTTCTTC
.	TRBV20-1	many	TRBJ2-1	CSARLWGGSYNEQFF	TGCAGTGCTAGACTATGGGGAGGCTCCTACAATGAGCAGTTCTTC
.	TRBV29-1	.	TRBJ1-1	CSVGAGGNTEAFF	TGCAGCGTTGGGGCCGGGGGGAACACTGAAGCTTTCTTT
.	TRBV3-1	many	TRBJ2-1	CASSSPSTRFPYNEQFF	TGTGCCAGCAGCTCTCCCTCGACTAGGTTCCCCTACAATGAGCAGTTCTTC
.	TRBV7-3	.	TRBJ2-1	CASSLGLTNEQFF	TGTGCCAGCAGCTTAGGCCTGACTAATGAGCAGTTCTTC
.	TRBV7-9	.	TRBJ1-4	CASSLTGLGGEGEKLFF	TGTGCCAGCAGCTTAACCGGCCTTGGGGGCGAGGGTGAAAAACTGTTTTTT
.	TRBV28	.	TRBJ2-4	CASSRGQIQYF	TGTGCCAGCAGTCGCGGACAGATCCAGTACTTC
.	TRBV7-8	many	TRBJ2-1	CASSLEGVPYNEQFF	TGTGCCAGCAGCTTAGAGGGGGTCCCCTACAATGAGCAGTTCTTC
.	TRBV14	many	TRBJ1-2	CASSQWGGDGYTF	TGTGCCAGCAGCCAATGGGGAGGGGACGGCTACACCTTC
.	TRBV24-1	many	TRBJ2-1	CATSDLHRDEQFF	TGTGCCACCAGTGATTTGCATAGGGATGAGCAGTTCTTC
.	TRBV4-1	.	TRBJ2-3	CASSQDWEPSTDTQYF	TGCGCCAGCAGCCAAGACTGGGAGCCGAGCACAGATACGCAGTATTTT
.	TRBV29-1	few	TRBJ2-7	CSVEVHSTYEQYF	TGCAGCGTTGAAGTTCACAGTACCTACGAGCAGTACTTC
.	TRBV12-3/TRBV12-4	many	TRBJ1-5	CASSVRGDNQPQHF	TGTGCCAGCAGTGTCCGGGGGGATAATCAGCCCCAGCATTTT
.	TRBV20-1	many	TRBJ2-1	CSARGGGNEQFF	TGCAGTGCTAGGGGCGGTGGCAATGAGCAGTTCTTC
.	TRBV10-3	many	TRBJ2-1	CAISAVTGGNLAGAPHNEQFF	TGTGCCATCAGTGCCGTAACAGGGGGCAATCTAGCGGGAGCCCCCCACAATGAGCAGTTCTTC
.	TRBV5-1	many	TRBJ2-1	CASSLAAEQFF	TGCGCCAGCAGCTTGGCAGCGGAGCAGTTCTTC
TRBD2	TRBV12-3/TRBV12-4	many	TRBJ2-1	CAAGSGNEQFF	TGTGCAGCGGGATCCGGCAATGAGCAGTTCTTC
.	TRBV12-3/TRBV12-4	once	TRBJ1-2	CASSFFGYGYTF	TGTGCCAGCAGTTTTTTCGGATATGGCTACACCTTC
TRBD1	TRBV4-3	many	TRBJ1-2	CASSRKDRSYGYTF	TGCGCCAGCAGCCGGAAGGACAGGAGCTATGGCTACACCTTC
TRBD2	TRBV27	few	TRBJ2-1	CASSFLKSSGRGDEQFF	TGTGCCAGCAGTTTCTTAAAGTCTAGCGGGAGGGGCGATGAGCAGTTCTTC
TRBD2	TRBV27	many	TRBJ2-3	CASSLERGRTDTQYF	TGTGCCAGCAGTTTGGAGCGGGGCCGCACAGATACGCAGTATTTT
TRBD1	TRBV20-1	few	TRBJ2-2	CSARDRLSGELFF	TGCAGTGCTAGGGACAGGTTATCCGGGGAGCTGTTTTTT
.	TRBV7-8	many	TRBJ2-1	CASSLARATNEQFF	TGTGCCAGCAGCTTAGCAAGAGCGACCAATGAGCAGTTCTTC
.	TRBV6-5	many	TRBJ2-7	CASRSGYEQYF	TGTGCCAGCAGGTCGGGGTACGAGCAGTACTTC
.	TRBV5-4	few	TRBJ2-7	CASSPTALPREQYF	TGTGCCAGCAGCCCTACGGCCCTTCCCCGCGAGCAGTACTTC
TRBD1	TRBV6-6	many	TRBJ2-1	CASSYKGQGSYNEQFF	TGTGCCAGCAGTTATAAAGGACAGGGGTCCTACAATGAGCAGTTCTTC
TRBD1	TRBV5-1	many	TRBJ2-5	CASSLSGTAQETQYF	TGCGCCAGCAGCTTGTCCGGGACAGCCCAAGAGACCCAGTACTTC
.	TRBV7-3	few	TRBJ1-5	CASSLNANQPQHF	TGTGCCAGCAGCTTAAACGCAAATCAGCCCCAGCATTTT
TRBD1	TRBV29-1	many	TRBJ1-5	CSVADRSNQPQHF	TGCAGCGTTGCGGACAGGAGCAATCAGCCCCAGCATTTT
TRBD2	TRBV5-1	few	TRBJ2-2	CASTPGLATGELFF	TGCGCCAGCACCCCGGGACTAGCGACCGGGGAGCTGTTTTTT
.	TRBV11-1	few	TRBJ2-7	CASSPDPGRHRSSYEQYF	TGTGCCAGCAGCCCGGACCCGGGGAGACACCGCTCTTCCTACGAGCAGTACTTC
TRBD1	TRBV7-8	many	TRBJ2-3	CASSCFPGQGSDTQYF	TGTGCCAGCAGCTGTTTTCCGGGACAGGGGTCAGATACGCAGTATTTT
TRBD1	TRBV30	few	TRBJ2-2	CAWSGQGNGELFF	TGTGCCTGGAGTGGACAGGGGAATGGGGAGCTGTTTTTT
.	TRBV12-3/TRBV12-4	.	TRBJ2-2	CASSLRRAAGELFF	TGTGCCAGCAGTTTAAGGAGGGCGGCCGGGGAGCTGTTTTTT
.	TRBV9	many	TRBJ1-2	CASSVYHIPNYGYTF	TGTGCCAGCAGCGTCTACCACATCCCGAACTATGGCTACACCTTC
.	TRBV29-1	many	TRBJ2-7	CSASRDSGGYEQYF	TGCAGCGCGAGCCGGGACAGTGGAGGGTACGAGCAGTACTTC
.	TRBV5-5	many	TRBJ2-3	CASSKGITDTQYF	TGTGCCAGCAGCAAGGGGATCACAGATACGCAGTATTTT
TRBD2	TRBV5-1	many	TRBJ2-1	CASRPNAGTSGTEQFF	TGCGCCAGCAGACCAAACGCCGGGACTAGCGGGACTGAGCAGTTCTTC
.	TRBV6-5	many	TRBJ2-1	CASSDGYYNEQFF	TGTGCCAGCAGTGACGGCTATTACAATGAGCAGTTCTTC
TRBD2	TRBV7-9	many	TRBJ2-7	CASSFSGTSDLSYEQYF	TGTGCCAGCAGCTTCTCCGGGACTAGCGACCTCTCCTACGAGCAGTACTTC
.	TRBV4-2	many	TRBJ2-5	CASSQNSVETQYF	TGTGCCAGCAGCCAAAACAGCGTTGAGACCCAGTACTTC